The rows below give T cell receptor beta chains drawn from one sample of a study of cytomegalovirus exposure and HLA in healthy donors. TCRdb's table, derived via immunoSEQ multiplex PCR, lists solely in-frame clones and lacks some. The table includes about 150,000 clones, 77% detected once. Source material: PBMCs. The receptors come from a male donor in good health and CMV-seronegative. The CDR3 runs from the conserved cysteine through the conserved F or W. Each record gives: J gene, V gene, clone size, D gene, CDR3 DNA, CDR3 protein. D genes are given only for firm matches. Clone size, where shown, is once, few, many, or a class for clones that have expanded.

J: TRBJ1-1
V: TRBV7-2
size: NA
D: NA
DNA: TGTGCCAGCAGCTTCGACTCGGGTGGTGAAGCTTTCTTT
CDR3: CASSFDSGGEAFF

J: TRBJ1-2
V: TRBV7-9
size: few
D: TRBD1
DNA: TGTGCCAGCAACCCGGGACAGGGGGTAAACTATGGCTACACCTTC
CDR3: CASNPGQGVNYGYTF

J: TRBJ1-5
V: TRBV19
size: NA
D: NA
DNA: TGTGCCAGTAGTCTAGCGGGAACTCAGCCCCAGCATTTT
CDR3: CASSLAGTQPQHF

J: TRBJ2-1
V: TRBV11-2
size: NA
D: TRBD2
DNA: TGTGCCAGCAGCTTAGCCCTAGCGGAACCTTACAATGAGCAGTTCTTC
CDR3: CASSLALAEPYNEQFF

J: TRBJ2-5
V: TRBV29-1
size: NA
D: NA
DNA: TGCAGCGTTGAAGTCGGGGGAGAGACCCAGTACTTC
CDR3: CSVEVGGETQYF

J: TRBJ2-1
V: TRBV5-1
size: NA
D: TRBD1
DNA: TGCGCCAGCAGCTTACCGACAGGGGGCTCGAACAATGAGCAGTTCTTC
CDR3: CASSLPTGGSNNEQFF

J: TRBJ1-2
V: TRBV12-2
size: NA
D: NA
DNA: TGTGCAAGTCGCGCTAGGACAGCCCTCAACTATGGCTACACCTTC
CDR3: CASRARTALNYGYTF

J: TRBJ2-7
V: TRBV27
size: NA
D: TRBD2
DNA: TGTGCCAGCAGTCCCCATAGCGGGAGGTACTACGAGCAGTACTTC
CDR3: CASSPHSGRYYEQYF

J: TRBJ2-3
V: TRBV7-3
size: few
D: TRBD2
DNA: TGTGCCAGCAGCTCTCCAGCGCTAGCGGGAGGGATGACAGATACGCAGTATTTT
CDR3: CASSSPALAGGMTDTQYF

J: TRBJ1-2
V: TRBV30
size: once
D: NA
DNA: TGTGCCTGGACCCCGGACAGATGGTACTATGGCTACACCTTC
CDR3: CAWTPDRWYYGYTF

J: TRBJ1-5
V: TRBV19
size: NA
D: TRBD1
DNA: TGTGCCAGTACGGACAGGGGGCGCAGGTTAGGTCAGCCCCAGCATTTT
CDR3: CASTDRGRRLGQPQHF

J: TRBJ2-2
V: TRBV2
size: NA
D: NA
DNA: TGTGCCAGCAGGTTGGATCAGGGCAACGGGGAGCTGTTTTTT
CDR3: CASRLDQGNGELFF

J: TRBJ1-5
V: TRBV6-5
size: NA
D: NA
DNA: TGTGCCAGCAGTTACTTTATGACAGGTCCCAAGCCCCAGCATTTT
CDR3: CASSYFMTGPKPQHF

J: TRBJ1-1
V: TRBV27
size: NA
D: NA
DNA: TGTGCCAGCAGTCCTCCGGGGGGCTGGGGTGAAGCTTTCTTT
CDR3: CASSPPGGWGEAFF

J: TRBJ2-1
V: TRBV5-3
size: NA
D: TRBD2
DNA: TGTGCCAGAAGCTTGGCCTTACTAGCGGGATTGAATGAGCAGTTCTTC
CDR3: CARSLALLAGLNEQFF

J: TRBJ1-1
V: TRBV6-6
size: NA
D: TRBD1
DNA: TGTGCCAGCAAGAACCAAGGGACAGGGGACCTTGAAGCTTTCTTT
CDR3: CASKNQGTGDLEAFF

J: TRBJ1-1
V: TRBV27
size: NA
D: TRBD1
DNA: TGTGCCAGCAGTCCTCAGACAGGGGGGAACACTGAAGCTTTCTTT
CDR3: CASSPQTGGNTEAFF

J: TRBJ1-1
V: TRBV6-5
size: NA
D: NA
DNA: TGTGCCAGCACTCCTGGCGGAGCCCCGGGGACTGAAGCTTTCTTT
CDR3: CASTPGGAPGTEAFF

J: TRBJ1-1
V: TRBV2
size: few
D: TRBD1
DNA: TGTGCCAGCGGACAGGGGATGAACACTGAAGCTTTCTTT
CDR3: CASGQGMNTEAFF

J: TRBJ1-2
V: TRBV28
size: NA
D: TRBD1
DNA: TGTGCCAGCAGTTTGTCTCTGGGACAGGGAGTCGGCTACACCTTC
CDR3: CASSLSLGQGVGYTF

J: TRBJ2-3
V: TRBV5-1
size: NA
D: TRBD1
DNA: TGCGCCAGCAAACGTGACAGGGGATCGGATACGCAGTATTTT
CDR3: CASKRDRGSDTQYF

J: TRBJ2-5
V: TRBV7-3
size: NA
D: NA
DNA: TGTGCCAGCAGCCGGGATCCGGGACAAGGGACCCAGTACTTC
CDR3: CASSRDPGQGTQYF

J: TRBJ1-3
V: TRBV27
size: NA
D: TRBD1
DNA: TGTGCCAGCAGTCACATGCGACAGGGAGGAATTTTTGGAAACACCATATATTTT
CDR3: CASSHMRQGGIFGNTIYF

J: TRBJ1-1
V: TRBV6-5
size: NA
D: TRBD1
DNA: TGTGCCAGCAGTTTCCTAGGACAGGGGGCGACTGAAGCTTTCTTT
CDR3: CASSFLGQGATEAFF

J: TRBJ2-5
V: TRBV28
size: NA
D: TRBD2
DNA: TGTGCCAGCAGCCTACCCCCCTTAGCGGGAGAGGAGACCCAGTACTTC
CDR3: CASSLPPLAGEETQYF

J: TRBJ2-1
V: TRBV4-1
size: NA
D: TRBD2
DNA: TGCGCCAGCAGCCAAGAAGGGCCTAGCGGGGCCTCCTACAATGAGCAGTTCTTC
CDR3: CASSQEGPSGASYNEQFF

J: TRBJ1-2
V: TRBV19
size: NA
D: NA
DNA: TGTGCCAGTAGTCCACAGACCTATGGCTACACCTTC
CDR3: CASSPQTYGYTF

J: TRBJ1-1
V: TRBV27
size: NA
D: TRBD1
DNA: TGTGCCAGCAGTCCCAGGACAGGGAAGAACACTGAAGCTTTCTTT
CDR3: CASSPRTGKNTEAFF

J: TRBJ2-1
V: TRBV5-4
size: few
D: TRBD2
DNA: TGTGCCAGCAGCTTGGCGGGAGGGCCAAACAATGAGCAGTTCTTC
CDR3: CASSLAGGPNNEQFF

J: TRBJ1-3
V: TRBV7-9
size: NA
D: NA
DNA: TGTGCCAGCAGCCCTTCCGGGTCCGGAGACACCATATATTTT
CDR3: CASSPSGSGDTIYF

J: TRBJ2-7
V: TRBV28
size: once
D: TRBD1
DNA: TGTGCCAGCAGTTCTTCCGGGACAGGGGGCTACGAGCAGTACTTC
CDR3: CASSSSGTGGYEQYF

J: TRBJ1-1
V: TRBV7-9
size: NA
D: NA
DNA: TGTTCCAGCAGCCAAAACACTGAAGCTTTCTTT
CDR3: CSSSQNTEAFF

J: TRBJ2-2
V: TRBV9
size: NA
D: TRBD1
DNA: TGTGCCAGCAGCGTCCGGCAGGGGGCGACCGGGGAGCTGTTTTTT
CDR3: CASSVRQGATGELFF

J: TRBJ2-5
V: TRBV7-2
size: NA
D: NA
DNA: TGTGCCAGCAGCCCCTCGGAGACCCAGTACTTC
CDR3: CASSPSETQYF

J: TRBJ2-1
V: TRBV7-2
size: NA
D: TRBD2
DNA: TGTGCCAGCAGCTGGCCGACTAGCGGGGGGCCTGGGGGGGAGCAGTTCTTC
CDR3: CASSWPTSGGPGGEQFF

J: TRBJ2-1
V: TRBV7-3
size: NA
D: TRBD1
DNA: TGTGCCACCAGTAGCGATCGGACAGGGGATGAGCAGTTCTTC
CDR3: CATSSDRTGDEQFF

J: TRBJ1-6
V: TRBV5-4
size: NA
D: NA
DNA: TGTGCCAGCAGCTTGGGAGCGGGCCTGAGGGATTCACCCCTCCACTTT
CDR3: CASSLGAGLRDSPLHF

J: TRBJ2-5
V: TRBV7-3
size: NA
D: TRBD2
DNA: TGTGCCAGCAGCTTAGGGCTAGCGGGCCAAGAGACCCAGTACTTC
CDR3: CASSLGLAGQETQYF

J: TRBJ1-2
V: TRBV27
size: once
D: NA
DNA: TGTGCCAGCATCGGTTTGACAGGCCATACTAACTATGGCTACACCTTC
CDR3: CASIGLTGHTNYGYTF

J: TRBJ2-7
V: TRBV27
size: NA
D: TRBD1
DNA: TGTGCCAGCGGCCGCCCGGGACAGGGGATAGGCGAGCAGTACTTC
CDR3: CASGRPGQGIGEQYF

J: TRBJ1-1
V: TRBV6-6
size: few
D: NA
DNA: TGTGCCAGCAGTACCCGGACAGATGAAGCTTTCTTT
CDR3: CASSTRTDEAFF

J: TRBJ2-1
V: TRBV27
size: few
D: NA
DNA: TGTGCCAGCAGTTCCAACAGTTACAATGAGCAGTTCTTC
CDR3: CASSSNSYNEQFF

J: TRBJ1-5
V: TRBV27
size: NA
D: NA
DNA: TGTGCTAGCAGTTCTCGAGCTGGAGCGGGTCAGCCCCAGCATTTT
CDR3: CASSSRAGAGQPQHF

J: TRBJ1-1
V: TRBV29-1
size: NA
D: NA
DNA: TGCAGCGTAACAGGAAATAGGGCTTTCTTT
CDR3: CSVTGNRAFF

J: TRBJ2-2
V: TRBV5-1
size: few
D: TRBD2
DNA: TGCGCCAGCAGCTTGGCGGGGGGGCGTAGCACCGGGGAGCTGTTTTTT
CDR3: CASSLAGGRSTGELFF

J: TRBJ2-5
V: TRBV5-4
size: NA
D: NA
DNA: TGTGCCAGCAGCTTACCAGGGCCACAAGGTCGAGAGACCCAGTACTTC
CDR3: CASSLPGPQGRETQYF

J: TRBJ1-2
V: TRBV4-1
size: once
D: TRBD1
DNA: TGCGCCAGCAGCCATAGTTCGACAGGGGGATATGGCTACACCTTC
CDR3: CASSHSSTGGYGYTF

J: TRBJ2-3
V: TRBV5-4
size: NA
D: NA
DNA: TGTGCCAGCAGGTCAGGAAACCCTTCCGACACAGATACGCAGTATTTT
CDR3: CASRSGNPSDTDTQYF

J: TRBJ2-7
V: TRBV6-6
size: few
D: TRBD1
DNA: TGTGCCAGCACCCCGGGACAGGGGACCTACGAGCAGTACTTC
CDR3: CASTPGQGTYEQYF